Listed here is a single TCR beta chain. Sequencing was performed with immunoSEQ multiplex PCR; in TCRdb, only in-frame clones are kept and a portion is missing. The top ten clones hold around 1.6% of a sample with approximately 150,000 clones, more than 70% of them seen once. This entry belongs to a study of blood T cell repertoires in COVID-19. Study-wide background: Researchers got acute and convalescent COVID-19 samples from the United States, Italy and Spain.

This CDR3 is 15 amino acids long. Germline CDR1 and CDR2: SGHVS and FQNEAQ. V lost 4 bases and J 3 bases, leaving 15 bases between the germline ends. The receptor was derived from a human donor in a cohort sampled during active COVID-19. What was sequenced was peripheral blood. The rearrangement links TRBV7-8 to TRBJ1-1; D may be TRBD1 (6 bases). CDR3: CASSSPQGGYTEAFF. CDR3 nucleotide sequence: TGTGCCAGCAGCTCCCCACAGGGTGGGTACACTGAAGCTTTCTTT.